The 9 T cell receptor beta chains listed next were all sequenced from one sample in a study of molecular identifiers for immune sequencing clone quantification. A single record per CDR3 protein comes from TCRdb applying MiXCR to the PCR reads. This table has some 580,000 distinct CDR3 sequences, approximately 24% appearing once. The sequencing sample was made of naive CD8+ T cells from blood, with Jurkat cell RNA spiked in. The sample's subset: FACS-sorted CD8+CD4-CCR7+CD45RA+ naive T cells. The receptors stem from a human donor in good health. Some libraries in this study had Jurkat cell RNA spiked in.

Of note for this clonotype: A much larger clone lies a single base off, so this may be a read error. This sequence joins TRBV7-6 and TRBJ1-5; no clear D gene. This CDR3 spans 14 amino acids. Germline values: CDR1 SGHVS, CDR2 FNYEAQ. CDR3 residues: CVSSLTLSNQPQHF. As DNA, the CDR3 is TGTGTCAGCAGCTTAACCTTGAGCAATCAGCCCCAGCATTTT.

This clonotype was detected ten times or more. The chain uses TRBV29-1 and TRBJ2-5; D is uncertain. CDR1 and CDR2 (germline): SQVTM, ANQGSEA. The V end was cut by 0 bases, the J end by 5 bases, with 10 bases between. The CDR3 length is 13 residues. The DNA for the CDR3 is TGCAGCGTTGAAGATGGGCTAGACGAGACCCAGTACTTC. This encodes CSVEDGLDETQYF.

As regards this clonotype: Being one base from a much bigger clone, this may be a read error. Written as DNA, the CDR3 is TGTGCCCTCCAGGGGGCGCGCGCAGATACGCAGTATTTT. Encoded protein: CALQGARADTQYF. The J gene is TRBJ2-3, the V gene TRBV7-9; TRBD1 matches 8 bases. Unmatched junction bases numbered 8, after V lost 11 bases and J lost 4 bases. Germline values: CDR1 SEHNR, CDR2 FQNEAQ (reference sequence). The CDR3 covers 13 residues.

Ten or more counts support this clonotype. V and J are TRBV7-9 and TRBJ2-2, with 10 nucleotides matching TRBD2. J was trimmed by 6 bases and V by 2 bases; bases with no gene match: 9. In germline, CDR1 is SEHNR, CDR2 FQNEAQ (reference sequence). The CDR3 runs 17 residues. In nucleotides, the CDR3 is TGTGCCAGCAGCTTATTCCTAGCGGGGGCCCACGCCGGGGAGCTGTTTTTT. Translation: CASSLFLAGAHAGELFF.

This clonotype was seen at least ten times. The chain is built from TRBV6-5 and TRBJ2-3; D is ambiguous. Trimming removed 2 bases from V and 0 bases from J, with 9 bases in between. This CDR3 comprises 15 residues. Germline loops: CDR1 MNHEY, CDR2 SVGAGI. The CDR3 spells CASSYGLGSTDTQYF. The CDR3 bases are TGTGCCAGCAGTTACGGTTTGGGGAGCACAGATACGCAGTATTTT.

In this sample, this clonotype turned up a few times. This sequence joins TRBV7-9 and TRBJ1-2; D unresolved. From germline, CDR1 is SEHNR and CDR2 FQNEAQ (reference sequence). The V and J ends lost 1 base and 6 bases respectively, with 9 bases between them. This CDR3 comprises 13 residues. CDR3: CASSLGSSDGYTF. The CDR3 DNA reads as TGTGCCAGCAGCTTAGGTTCCTCTGATGGCTACACCTTC.

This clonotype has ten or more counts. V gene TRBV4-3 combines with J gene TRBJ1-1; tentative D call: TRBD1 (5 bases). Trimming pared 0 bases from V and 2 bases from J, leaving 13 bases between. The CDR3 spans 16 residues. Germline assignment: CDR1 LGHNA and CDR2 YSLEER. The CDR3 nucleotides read TGCGCCAGCAGCCAAGATAGACAGACAGTAAACACTGAAGCTTTCTTT. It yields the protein CASSQDRQTVNTEAFF.

The CDR3 DNA reads TGTGCCAGCAGTCCCGACATAAACGGAAAACTGTTTTTT. It encodes CASSPDINGKLFF. This rearrangement joins TRBV6-2 or TRBV6-3 to TRBJ1-4; D gene uncertain. The CDR3 has 13 residues. Trimming pared 5 bases from V and 10 bases from J, leaving 14 bases between. The germline V gene has CDR1 MNHEY and CDR2 SVGEGT.

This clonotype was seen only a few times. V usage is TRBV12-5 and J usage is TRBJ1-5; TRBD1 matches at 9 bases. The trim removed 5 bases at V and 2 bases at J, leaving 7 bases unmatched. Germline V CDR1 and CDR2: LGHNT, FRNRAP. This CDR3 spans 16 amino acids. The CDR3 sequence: CASGGSGQGGNQPQHF. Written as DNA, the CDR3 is TGTGCTAGTGGTGGTTCGGGACAGGGTGGCAATCAGCCCCAGCATTTT.